This TCR beta chain was profiled in a study of cytomegalovirus exposure and HLA in healthy donors. The PCR had 60 Vbeta and 13 Jbeta primers. Using immunoSEQ multiplex PCR, the repertoire was profiled, and TCRdb retains in-frame clones only, with some absent. The sample carries about 150,000 clones, roughly 77% recorded once. Germline-derived CDR1 and CDR2 are GTSNPN and SVGIG (reference sequence). The V end lost 8 bases, the J end lost 4 bases, and 18 bases lay between the germline ends. This CDR3 is built from 14 residues. This clone occurred a few times. Sequences were obtained from PBMCs. This chain joins TRBV30 and TRBJ2-1, with D maybe TRBD2 (7 bases). The TCR originated in a man aged 25 to 40 in good health and CMV-seropositive. This CDR3 is CALSRGAKYNEQFF. The CDR3 DNA sequence: TGTGCCCTGTCTCGGGGGGCAAAATACAATGAGCAGTTCTTC.